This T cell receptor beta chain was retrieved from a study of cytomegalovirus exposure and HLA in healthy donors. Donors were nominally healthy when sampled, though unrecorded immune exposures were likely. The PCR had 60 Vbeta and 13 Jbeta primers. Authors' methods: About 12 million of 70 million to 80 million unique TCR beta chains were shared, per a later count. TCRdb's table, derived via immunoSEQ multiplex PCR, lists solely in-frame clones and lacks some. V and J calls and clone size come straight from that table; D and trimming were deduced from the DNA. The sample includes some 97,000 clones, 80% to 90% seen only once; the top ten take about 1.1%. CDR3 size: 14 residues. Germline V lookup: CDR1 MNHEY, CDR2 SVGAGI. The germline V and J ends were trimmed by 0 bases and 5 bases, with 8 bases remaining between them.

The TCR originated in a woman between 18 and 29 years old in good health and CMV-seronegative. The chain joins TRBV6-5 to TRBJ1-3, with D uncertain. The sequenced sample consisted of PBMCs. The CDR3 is CASSYSAARNTIYF. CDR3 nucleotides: TGTGCCAGCAGTTACTCGGCGGCCCGAAACACCATATATTTT.